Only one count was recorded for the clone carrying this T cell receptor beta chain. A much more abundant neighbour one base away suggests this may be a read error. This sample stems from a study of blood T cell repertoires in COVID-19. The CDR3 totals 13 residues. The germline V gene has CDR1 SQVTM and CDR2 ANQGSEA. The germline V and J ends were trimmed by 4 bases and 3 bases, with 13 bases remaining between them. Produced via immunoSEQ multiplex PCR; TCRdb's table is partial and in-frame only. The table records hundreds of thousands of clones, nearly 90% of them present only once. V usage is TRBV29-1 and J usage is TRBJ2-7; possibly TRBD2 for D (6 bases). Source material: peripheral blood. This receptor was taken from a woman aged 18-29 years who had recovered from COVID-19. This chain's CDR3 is CSVGDSTNYEQYF. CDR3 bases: TGCAGCGTTGGGGACTCGACGAACTACGAGCAGTACTTC.